This T cell receptor beta chain was documented in a study of blood T cell repertoires in COVID-19. In the authors' methods: Nucleated cell counts were estimated from reference gene primer amplification. Data came from immunoSEQ multiplex PCR; TCRdb stores just in-frame clones and leaves some out. Clone size and the V and J calls come from that table; the DNA yielded D and trimming. Here the sample spans about 180,000 clones, 87% being singletons. The V segment lost 2 bases and the J segment 4 bases; nucleotides outside the gene matches: 19. The germline CDR1 and CDR2 sequences are GTSNPN and SVGIG (reference sequence). This CDR3 region has 18 residues.

The sequenced sample was PBMCs or T cells enriched from blood (not recorded which). The chain links TRBV30 to TRBJ1-2; TRBD1 matches 7 bases. The sequence was obtained from a human donor with acute COVID-19. The donor label of this sample is uncertain. The CDR3, as DNA: TGTGCCTGGAGTTTTCGACAGGGAGCGTGGGGGGTAGGCTATGGCTACACCTTC. Translated: CAWSFRQGAWGVGYGYTF.